The 25 T cell receptor beta chains reported below all come from one sample, sequenced in a study of shared clonotypes between healthy human individuals. This table comes from immunoSEQ multiplex PCR, and its TCRdb copy is limited to in-frame clones, with some not included. The top ten clones hold 0.35% to 0.45% of a sample with millions of clones, about 92% of them seen once. Sequencing input: naive CD4+ T cells from PBMCs. This sample's subset: CD45RA+ positively selected. The receptors were sampled from a man younger than 30 in good health. Some clones in this sample may be carry-over from other donors' samples.

V usage is TRBV20-1 and J usage is TRBJ2-5; D is ambiguous. The CDR3 runs 10 residues. CDR1 and CDR2 (germline): DFQATT, SNEGSKA (reference sequence). V gave up 6 bases and J gave up 4 bases, with 6 bases separating them. The CDR3 DNA sequence: TGCAGTGCCGGGCTAGAGACCCAGTACTTC. Its protein product is CSAGLETQYF.

V is TRBV7-3 and J is TRBJ2-2; D is uncertain. V gave up 6 bases and J gave up 6 bases, with 14 bases separating them. The CDR3 length is 14 residues. Germline V CDR1 and CDR2: SGHTA, FQGTGA. The CDR3 DNA follows: TGTGCCAGCAGTGATATAGGGTTGGCCGGGGAGCTGTTTTTT. Translating it yields CASSDIGLAGELFF.

This clone is a singleton in its sample. Other DNA sequences in this specimen translate into the identical CDR3. The chain carries TRBV5-1 and TRBJ2-7; D not certain. CDR1 and CDR2 from the germline V gene are SGHRS and YFSETQ. V was pared by 0 bases and J by 5 bases, with 6 bases between. The CDR3 has 12 residues. DNA of the CDR3: TGCGCCAGCAGCTTGGTAGGGAACGAGCAGTACTTC. Protein product: CASSLVGNEQYF.

The CDR3 nucleotides are TGTGCCAGCAGCGCGAGGGGACAGGGAGGCGGAAACACCATATATTTT. Translation gives CASSARGQGGGNTIYF. This rearrangement joins TRBV9 to TRBJ1-3; TRBD1 matches 9 bases. V dropped 3 bases and J dropped 4; count of bases not matched to a gene: 8. The CDR3 runs 16 residues. CDR1 and CDR2 from the germline V gene are SGDLS and YYNGEE.

The rearrangement uses TRBV4-1 and TRBJ2-3, with a weak D call TRBD1 (6 bases). V was pared by 2 bases and J by 1 base, with 10 bases between. The germline CDR1 and CDR2 sequences are MGHRA and YSYEKL. The CDR3 consists of 15 residues. CDR3 loop: CASSQLPGGTDTQYF. CDR3 in DNA: TGCGCCAGCAGCCAACTGCCAGGGGGCACAGATACGCAGTATTTT.

A single count supports this clone. This chain uses TRBV7-8 with TRBJ2-7; TRBD1 agrees at 7 bases. With V trimmed by 3 bases and J by 4 bases, 3 bases remained unmatched. The CDR3 covers 13 residues. Germline V lookup: CDR1 SGHVS, CDR2 FQNEAQ. The CDR3 DNA follows: TGTGCCAGCAGCTTTGGGGACAGTTACGAGCAGTACTTC. It specifies CASSFGDSYEQYF.

To note about this clone: Other DNA sequences in this specimen translate into the identical CDR3. The J gene is TRBJ1-2, the V gene TRBV28, with D perhaps matching TRBD1 (5 bases). Deletions cut 4 bases from V and 4 bases from J, with 13 bases between. This CDR3 comprises 14 residues. Germline V gene lookup returns CDR1 MDHEN and CDR2 SYDVKM. The CDR3 bases are TGTGCCAGCAGTTCCCCTGGGGGGAGCTATGGCTACACCTTC. Translating it yields CASSSPGGSYGYTF.

CDR3 DNA: TGTGCCAGCAGCTTACACAATGAGCAGTTCTTC. Amino acids: CASSLHNEQFF. V and J are TRBV9 and TRBJ2-1; D is unclear. Germline assignment: CDR1 SGDLS and CDR2 YYNGEE. CDR3 length equals 11 residues. V was clipped by 4 bases and J by 5 bases, with 4 bases between them. The whole variable domain, remainder taken from reference TRBV9 and TRBJ2-1, is DSGVTQTPKHLITATGQRVTLRCSPRSGDLSVYWYQQSLDQGLQFLIQYYNGEERAKGNILERFSAQQFPDLHSELNLSSLELGDSALYFCASSLHNEQFFGPGTRLTVL.

In the case of this clone: Other DNA sequences in the sample encode the same CDR3. This chain joins TRBV7-8 and TRBJ2-5, with D unresolved. V lost 2 bases, J lost 3 bases, and 1 base lay in between. The CDR3 consists of 11 residues. Germline-derived CDR1 and CDR2 are SGHVS and FQNEAQ. The CDR3 nucleotides are TGTGCCAGCAGCTTAAAAGAGACCCAGTACTTC. Its translation: CASSLKETQYF.

In the case of this clone: Different DNA sequences within this sample yield the same CDR3. The chain uses TRBV11-3 and TRBJ2-1; TRBD1 matches 10 bases. The germline CDR1 and CDR2 sequences are SGHNT and YENEEA. The CDR3 is made up of 15 amino acids. V shed 6 bases and J 2 bases; nucleotides not matched to a gene: 4. The CDR3 sequence is CASSSGQGTYNEQFF. The CDR3 bases are TGTGCCAGCAGTTCGGGACAGGGGACCTACAATGAGCAGTTCTTC.

The V and J genes are TRBV4-1 and TRBJ1-1; D is ambiguous. The CDR3 runs to 14 residues. The germline gives CDR1 MGHRA, CDR2 YSYEKL. V was pared by 4 bases and J by 3 bases, with 12 bases between. As DNA, the CDR3 is TGCGCCAGCAGCCGGCCGGGGTTATACACTGAAGCTTTCTTT. Amino acids: CASSRPGLYTEAFF.

About this clone: The sample carries other DNA sequences with the same CDR3. This sequence joins TRBV7-2 and TRBJ2-7; unclear D gene. The CDR3 spans 14 residues. Trimming took 1 base from V and 4 from J, leaving 11 bases between them. The germline CDR1 and CDR2 sequences are SGHTA and FQGNSA. The CDR3 region is CASSLGVQRYEQYF. DNA for the CDR3: TGTGCCAGCAGCTTAGGTGTGCAGCGATACGAGCAGTACTTC.

This rearrangement joins TRBV19 to TRBJ2-6; no clear D gene. CDR1 and CDR2 from the germline V gene are LNHDA and SQIVND (reference sequence). Between the trimmed V and J ends, which lost 5 bases and 5 bases, there was a span of 22 bases. CDR3 length: 18 residues. CDR3 nucleotides: TGTGCCAGTAGTTGGTTTTTGAAATCACAAAGTCGGGCCAACGTCCTGACTTTC. Translating it yields CASSWFLKSQSRANVLTF.

This clone has a single count. The V and J genes are TRBV6-5 and TRBJ1-2; D call uncertain. In germline, CDR1 is MNHEY, CDR2 SVGAGI. The CDR3 is made up of 15 amino acids. The V gene lost 0 bases and the J gene lost 2 bases, with 10 bases spanning the gap. The CDR3 DNA follows: TGTGCCAGCAGTTACTCGTACAGACCAAACTATGGCTACACCTTC. This codes for CASSYSYRPNYGYTF.

The genes are TRBV25-1 and TRBJ2-7, with D perhaps matching TRBD1 or TRBD2 (6 bases each). Germline V gene sequence: CDR1 MGHDK, CDR2 SYGVNS. V lost 4 bases and J lost 5, with 24 bases in between. CDR3 length equals 17 residues. CDR3 loop: CASSARLGQGSSDEQYF. The CDR3 DNA follows: TGTGCCAGCAGTGCCAGATTGGGGCAGGGGTCTAGCGACGAGCAGTACTTC.

This clone turned up a few times. The chain recombines TRBV27 with TRBJ1-1; D possibly corresponds to TRBD1 (5 bases). The germline CDR1 and CDR2 sequences are MNHEY and SMNVEV (reference sequence). Trimming took off 7 bases at V and 5 bases at J, with 20 bases between the two ends. CDR3 length equals 15 residues. The CDR3 sequence: CASTQWGRGGTEAFF. The CDR3, as DNA: TGTGCCAGCACCCAGTGGGGAAGGGGTGGAACTGAAGCTTTCTTT.

The chain uses TRBV6-5 and TRBJ1-3, with 9 bases aligning to TRBD1. Germline CDR1 MNHEY, CDR2 SVGAGI. CDR3 length: 15 amino acids. V lost 4 bases and J lost 4; bases outside the gene matches: 5. CDR3 coding DNA: TGTGCCAGCAGTTTGACAGGGGGATGGGGAAACACCATATATTTT. This codes for CASSLTGGWGNTIYF.

The gene calls are TRBV7-8 and TRBJ1-4; 9 nucleotides agree with TRBD1. The J segment lost 6 bases and the V segment lost 2 bases, leaving 1 base of the junction unmatched. CDR3 length: 14 amino acids. Germline loops: CDR1 SGHVS, CDR2 FQNEAQ. The chain's CDR3 is CASSLRDRDEKLFF. In DNA form, the CDR3 reads TGTGCCAGCAGCTTAAGGGACAGGGATGAAAAACTGTTTTTT.

The chain is built from TRBV14 and TRBJ2-7; the D is unclear. This CDR3 is built from 12 residues. Trimming pared 4 bases from V and 4 bases from J, leaving 8 bases between. Germline CDR1 is SGHDN and CDR2 is FVKESK. CDR3: CASSPGPYEQYF. CDR3 DNA sequence: TGTGCCAGCAGCCCAGGACCTTACGAGCAGTACTTC.

The V call is TRBV7-2, the J call TRBJ1-5; D uncertain. V gave up 5 bases and J gave up 5 bases, with 13 bases separating them. CDR1 SGHTA and CDR2 FQGNSA come from the germline V gene. The CDR3 totals 14 residues. This CDR3 reads CASSRVREDQPQHF. CDR3 nucleotide sequence: TGTGCCAGCAGCCGGGTGAGGGAGGATCAGCCCCAGCATTTT.

CDR3 sequence: CASRRAGRYEQYF. As DNA, the CDR3 is TGTGCCAGCAGAAGGGCAGGGCGCTACGAGCAGTACTTC. The chain joins TRBV27 to TRBJ2-7; a weak D match, TRBD1 (5 bases). Deletions cut 6 bases from V and 3 bases from J, with 12 bases between. The germline CDR1 and CDR2 sequences are MNHEY and SMNVEV (reference sequence). This CDR3 has 13 amino acids.

The V and J genes are TRBV5-4 and TRBJ2-7, with 11 positions matching TRBD2. This CDR3 comprises 16 residues. The V gene's germline CDR1 is SGHNT and CDR2 YYREEE (reference sequence). The V and J ends lost 0 bases and 7 bases, in that order; junction bases with no gene match: 9. CDR3 sequence: CASSLVLAGVVGEQYF. DNA for the CDR3: TGTGCCAGCAGCTTGGTACTAGCGGGAGTAGTTGGAGAGCAGTACTTC.

The V gene is TRBV11-2, the J gene TRBJ2-1, with 10 positions matching TRBD1. The junction had 5 bases not matched to a gene; V was cut back by 4 bases and J by 2 bases. Germline values: CDR1 SGHAT, CDR2 FQNNGV. The CDR3 has 16 residues. The CDR3 nucleotides read TGTGCCAGCAGCTACACCGGGACAGGGGCCTACAATGAGCAGTTCTTC. It yields the protein CASSYTGTGAYNEQFF.

This chain connects TRBV27 to TRBJ1-4; 8 positions agree with TRBD1. Germline V gene lookup returns CDR1 MNHEY and CDR2 SMNVEV (reference sequence). The CDR3 extends over 13 amino acids. The J segment lost 11 bases and the V segment lost 6 bases, leaving 8 bases of the junction unmatched. CDR3 coding DNA: TGTGCCAGCAGGACACAGGGGGTAGGCAAACTGTTTTTT. Its protein product is CASRTQGVGKLFF.

CDR3 residues: CASSTHLTNEQYF. Here the CDR3 DNA reads TGTGCCAGTAGTACCCACCTCACCAACGAGCAGTACTTC. The chain combines TRBV19 with TRBJ2-7; no clear D. Germline CDR1 reads LNHDA; CDR2 reads SQIVND (reference sequence). The V end lost 4 bases, the J end lost 5 bases, and 12 bases lay between the germline ends. The CDR3 sequence is 13 residues long.